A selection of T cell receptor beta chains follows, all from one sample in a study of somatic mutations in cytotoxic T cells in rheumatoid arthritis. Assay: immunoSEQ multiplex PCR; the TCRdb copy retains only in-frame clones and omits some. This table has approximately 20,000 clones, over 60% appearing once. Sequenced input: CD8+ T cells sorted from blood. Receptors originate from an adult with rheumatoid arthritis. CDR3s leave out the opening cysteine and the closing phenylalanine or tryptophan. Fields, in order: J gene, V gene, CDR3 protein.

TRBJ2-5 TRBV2 ASRAGLGSEAQY
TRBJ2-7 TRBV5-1 ASSLVGSSYEQY
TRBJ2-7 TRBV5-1 ASSQGLGRAEQY
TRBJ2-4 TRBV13 ASNKKGTKNIQY
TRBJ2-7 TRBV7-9 ASSWTSVYEQY
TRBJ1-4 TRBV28 ASGFRGRGSEKLF
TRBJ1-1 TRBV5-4 ASKLTDNMNTEAF
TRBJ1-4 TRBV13 ASSLSAGEKLF
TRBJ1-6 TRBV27 ASSPMKGGQSPLH
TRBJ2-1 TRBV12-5 ASEARHNEQF
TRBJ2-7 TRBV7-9 ASSSRDRGYEQY
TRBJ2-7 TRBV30 AGSTGGSYEQY
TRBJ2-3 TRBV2 ASGGLASGRPGADTQY
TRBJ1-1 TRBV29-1 SAFGQSNTEAF
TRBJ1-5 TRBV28 ASYHGGRGDQPQH
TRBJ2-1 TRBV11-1 ASSPYQRGLTEQF
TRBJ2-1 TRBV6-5 ASSWGFEQF
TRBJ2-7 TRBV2 ASRGGSVYEQY
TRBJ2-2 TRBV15 ATSRDRGNTGELF
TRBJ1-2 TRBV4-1 ASSDRGRGGYT
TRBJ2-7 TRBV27 ASSPRKGYEQY
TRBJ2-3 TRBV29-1 SVAGGPSTDTQY
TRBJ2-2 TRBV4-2 ASSPPYAGELF
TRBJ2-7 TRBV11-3 ASSSPEYSYEQY
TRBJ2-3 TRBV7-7 ASSARDSLDTQY
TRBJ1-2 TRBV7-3 ASSLRSYT
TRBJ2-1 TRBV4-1 ASSHASVADEQF
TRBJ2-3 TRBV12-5 ASGFETASSTDTQY
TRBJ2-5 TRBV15 ATSRGAAQETQY
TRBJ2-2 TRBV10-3 AISESTGNTGELF
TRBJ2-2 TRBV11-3 ASSPHLSNTGELF
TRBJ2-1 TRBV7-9 ASSLVPSGSPDYNEQF
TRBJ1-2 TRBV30 ALGSYYGYT
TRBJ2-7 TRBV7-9 ASSLAGDPSYEQY
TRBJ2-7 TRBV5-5 ASSFSRGSYEQY
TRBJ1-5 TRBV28 ASSPIAEGQPQH
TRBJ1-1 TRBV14 ASSQVHTEAF
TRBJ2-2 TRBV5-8 ASNDGWGATGELF
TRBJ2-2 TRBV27 ASSARLAGVTGELF
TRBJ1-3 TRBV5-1 ASSLERDREDGNTIY
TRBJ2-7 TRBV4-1 ASSQEPGGYEQY
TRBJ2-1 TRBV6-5 ASSLEGSYNEQF